This T cell receptor beta chain was observed in a study of T cell responses to AZD1222 COVID-19 vaccine. About this clone: As yet, its antigen is unknown.

V gave up 1 base and J gave up 8 bases; unmatched junction bases: 5. Germline V gene lookup returns CDR1 SGHAT and CDR2 FQNNGV. This CDR3 region has 14 residues. Broader study findings: The donor group comprised mostly white British people and more females; the analysis possibly underestimated clonal diversity.

Repertoires were generated with immunoSEQ multiplex PCR, while TCRdb's copy carries only in-frame clones and drops some. The sample includes 85,000 or so clones, 80% to 90% seen only once; the top ten take around 5%. The rearrangement joins TRBV11-2 to TRBJ1-2; the match to TRBD1 covers 9 bases. The receptor was isolated from an adult in good health. The source material was peripheral blood, sampled on day 0 of AZD1222 vaccination. CDR3 region: CASSLVGTGLGYTF. The DNA for the CDR3 is TGTGCCAGCAGCTTAGTAGGGACAGGGTTGGGCTACACCTTC.